This TCR beta chain was identified in a study of blood T cells in healthy people across ages. Comment on this clonotype: Its target is not known.

A sample-barcoded 5' primer and a J-beta primer mix were used in a second PCR of about 6 to 12 cycles. TCRdb re-called the 5' RACE reads with MiXCR, one entry per CDR3 protein. The table records approximately 600,000 distinct CDR3 sequences, roughly 50% of them present only once. Study conclusions and caveats: While age rose, TCR beta diversity per million T cells dropped in a roughly linear way. The diversity estimates, figures obtained from one million T cells, were considered underestimates.

Total RNA, at least 6 micrograms per sample, came from PBMCs. The V end was cut by 2 bases, the J end by 5 bases, with 12 bases between. Germline lookup yields CDR1 SNHLY and CDR2 FYNNEI. This CDR3 has 15 amino acids. The source material was blood. The rearrangement uses TRBV2 and TRBJ1-4; the D gene is possibly TRBD1 (5 bases). This TCR came from a man in his sixties in good health. CDR3 DNA: TGTGCCAGCAGTGAAATCCAGGGAATAAATGAAAAACTGTTTTTT. Translated, it gives CASSEIQGINEKLFF.